Below are 28 T cell receptor beta chains sequenced from a single sample in a study of control samples from healthy donors and cancer patients. Sequencing was performed with immunoSEQ multiplex PCR; in TCRdb, only in-frame clones are kept and a portion is missing. Found here are roughly 120,000 clones, roughly nine tenths of them singletons; the top ten hold about 7.2%. The sample was blood. All receptors come from a woman aged 18-29 years in good health.

This sequence joins TRBV6-5 and TRBJ2-7; D is unresolved. The germline V and J ends were trimmed by 2 bases and 2 bases, with 10 bases remaining between them. Germline CDR1 and CDR2: MNHEY and SVGAGI. The CDR3 is 14 amino acids. CDR3 nucleotide sequence: TGTGCCAGCAGTTACAGGGCAGGAGCCTACGAGCAGTACTTC. It codes for CASSYRAGAYEQYF.

The chain couples TRBV19 to TRBJ2-3; possible D gene TRBD2, 5 bases. V was pared by 5 bases and J by 0 bases, with 15 bases between. Germline V lookup: CDR1 LNHDA, CDR2 SQIVND (reference sequence). This CDR3 comprises 16 residues. DNA of the CDR3: TGTGCCAGTAGTCCTCTTAGCGCCTCTAGCACAGATACGCAGTATTTT. This encodes CASSPLSASSTDTQYF.

As to this clone: A much more abundant neighbour one base away suggests this may be a read error. The chain carries TRBV24-1 and TRBJ2-3, with a possible D match to TRBD1 (6 bases). Germline CDR1 and CDR2: KGHDR and SFDVKD. CDR3 length: 12 residues. This CDR3 is CATSDWTDMQYF. The CDR3 DNA is TGTGCCACCAGTGATTGGACAGATATGCAGTATTTT.

The chain links TRBV27 to TRBJ2-5; the match to TRBD1 covers 11 bases. Germline assignment: CDR1 MNHEY and CDR2 SMNVEV (reference sequence). The CDR3 runs 15 residues. With V trimmed by 7 bases and J by 4 bases, 8 bases remained unmatched. CDR3 in DNA: TGTGCCAGCAATCGCGCCGGGACAGGGGGAGAGACCCAGTACTTC. Its translation: CASNRAGTGGETQYF.

The chain carries TRBV30 and TRBJ2-7; D is unclear. CDR1 GTSNPN and CDR2 SVGIG come from the germline V gene (reference sequence). This CDR3 region has 13 residues. Trimming removed 4 bases from V and 3 bases from J, with 13 bases in between. CDR3 DNA sequence: TGTGCCTGGACAGGCCCCCGAGGCTACGAGCAGTACTTC. Translating it yields CAWTGPRGYEQYF.

CDR3 loop: CASSPPRGTGANTGELFF. In DNA form, the CDR3 reads TGTGCCAGCTCACCACCTAGGGGGACAGGGGCGAACACCGGGGAGCTGTTTTTT. The chain is built from TRBV18 and TRBJ2-2; 10 nucleotides match TRBD1. This CDR3 is 18 amino acids long. Germline V gene sequence: CDR1 KGHSH, CDR2 LQKENI. V shed 0 bases and J 0 bases; nucleotides not matched to a gene: 4.

J is TRBJ2-1 and V is TRBV7-9; D remains ambiguous. Germline-derived CDR1 and CDR2 are SEHNR and FQNEAQ (reference sequence). CDR3 length: 15 amino acids. V lost 1 base and J lost 0, with 7 bases in between. The CDR3 loop reads CASSLGESSYNEQFF. CDR3 in DNA: TGTGCCAGCAGCTTAGGTGAGAGCTCCTACAATGAGCAGTTCTTC.

V is TRBV3-1 (or the pseudogene TRBV3-2) and J is TRBJ2-3; D is unclear. Trimming removed 3 bases from V and 4 bases from J, with 11 bases in between. CDR3 length equals 14 residues. Germline CDR1 reads LGHDT; CDR2 reads YNNKEL (reference sequence). The CDR3 bases are TGTGCCAGCAGCCAGAGACCACGGGCAGATACGCAGTATTTT. It specifies CASSQRPRADTQYF.

The chain carries TRBV6-2 or TRBV6-3 and TRBJ2-5; 12 bases match TRBD2. The V gene's germline CDR1 is MNHEY and CDR2 SVGEGT. Unmatched junction bases numbered 9, after V lost 6 bases and J lost 4 bases. The CDR3 is 16 residues long. The CDR3 coding sequence is TGTGCCAGCAGCGGAGCTAGCGGGAGGGCCCGAGAGACCCAGTACTTC. It encodes CASSGASGRARETQYF.

The chain employs TRBV27 and TRBJ2-5; D unresolved. V gave up 1 base and J gave up 2 bases, with 5 bases separating them. Germline V gene sequence: CDR1 MNHEY, CDR2 SMNVEV (reference sequence). The CDR3 is 13 residues long. This CDR3 reads CASSLFPQETQYF. The CDR3 nucleotides read TGTGCCAGCAGTTTATTTCCGCAAGAGACCCAGTACTTC.

This chain connects TRBV7-6 to TRBJ2-5; 10 positions agree with TRBD1. Germline assignment: CDR1 SGHVS and CDR2 FNYEAQ. The CDR3 is made up of 16 amino acids. Trimming at V came to 7 bases and at J to 5 bases, leaving 13 bases not matched to a gene. CDR3 sequence reads: CASTKRGTGVEETQYF. CDR3 coding DNA: TGTGCCAGCACCAAGAGGGGGACAGGGGTTGAGGAGACCCAGTACTTC.

Worth noting for this clone: The same CDR3 arises from other DNA sequences in this sample as well. This chain connects TRBV28 to TRBJ2-7, with D unresolved. Trimming removed 4 bases from V and 0 bases from J, with 1 base in between. This CDR3 has 11 residues. Germline lookup yields CDR1 MDHEN and CDR2 SYDVKM. The CDR3 region is CASSSSYEQYF. In DNA form, the CDR3 reads TGTGCCAGCAGTTCCTCCTACGAGCAGTACTTC.

The chain is built from TRBV30 and TRBJ1-5; D gene unclear. Per the germline V gene, CDR1 is GTSNPN and CDR2 is SVGIG (reference sequence). The CDR3 consists of 15 residues. V lost 2 bases and J lost 1, with 12 bases in between. The CDR3 loop reads CAWSSEVISNQPQHF. DNA of the CDR3: TGTGCCTGGAGTTCGGAAGTCATAAGCAATCAGCCCCAGCATTTT.

The chain is built from TRBV10-3 and TRBJ2-7; 10 nucleotides align to TRBD2. This CDR3 contains 13 residues. With V trimmed by 10 bases and J by 5 bases, 8 bases remained unmatched. Germline CDR1 and CDR2: ENHRY and SYGVKD. In nucleotides, the CDR3 is TGTGCCACCCGGGCTAGCGGGGGAAACGAGCAGTACTTC. Its protein product is CATRASGGNEQYF.

The chain couples TRBV6-2 or TRBV6-3 to TRBJ1-2, with D maybe TRBD1 (5 bases). Germline lookup yields CDR1 MNHEY and CDR2 SVGEGT. Trimming cost V 5 bases and J 2 bases, with 9 bases left between them. The CDR3 has 13 residues. The CDR3, as DNA: TGTGCCAGCAGTATACAGGCCAACTATGGCTACACCTTC. Residues: CASSIQANYGYTF.

V is TRBV2 and J is TRBJ2-4; TRBD2 matches at 12 bases. Unmatched junction bases numbered 7, after V lost 4 bases and J lost 12 bases. Germline CDR1 reads SNHLY; CDR2 reads FYNNEI. The CDR3 runs to 14 residues. The DNA for the CDR3 is TGTGCCAGCAGTGCAGCTAGCGGGAGGGTGGGTCAGTACTTC. This translates into CASSAASGRVGQYF. Drawing the rest from reference TRBV2 and TRBJ2-4, the complete variable domain is EPEVTQTPSHQVTQMGQEVILRCVPISNHLYFYWYRQILGQKVEFLVSFYNNEISEKSEIFDDQFSVERPDGSNFTLKIRSTKLEDSAMYFCASSAASGRVGQYFGAGTRLSVL.

The chain is built from TRBV2 and TRBJ2-7; the D call may be TRBD1 or TRBD2 (5 bases each). The germline V gene encodes CDR1 SNHLY and CDR2 FYNNEI. V was cut by 8 bases and J by 3 bases, with 17 bases left in between. This CDR3 comprises 14 residues. The CDR3 loop reads CASGPSGTNYEQYF. The DNA for the CDR3 is TGTGCCAGCGGTCCTTCCGGGACCAACTACGAGCAGTACTTC.

The V call is TRBV6-5, the J call TRBJ2-5; 7 bases fit TRBD1. With 6 bases clipped from V and 4 bases from J, the junction kept 11 bases outside the gene matches. The CDR3 length is 15 residues. The germline V gene encodes CDR1 MNHEY and CDR2 SVGAGI. This chain's CDR3 is CASSKPNRGRETQYF. The DNA of the CDR3 is TGTGCCAGCAGCAAACCTAACAGGGGCCGAGAGACCCAGTACTTC.

The J gene is TRBJ2-1, the V gene TRBV7-2; no clear D gene. There are 13 residues in the CDR3. Germline CDR1 SGHTA, CDR2 FQGNSA. V was trimmed by 5 bases and J by 7 bases, leaving 12 bases between them. CDR3 sequence (DNA): TGTGCCAGCAGCGCAATAGAAGTAAATGAGCAGTTCTTC. Its protein is CASSAIEVNEQFF.

The V gene is TRBV7-3, the J gene TRBJ2-7; D unclear. CDR3 length equals 13 residues. V was cut by 0 bases and J by 3 bases, with 6 bases left in between. Per germline, CDR1 SGHTA and CDR2 FQGTGA. CDR3 sequence: CASSLTPGYEQYF. CDR3 DNA sequence: TGTGCCAGCAGCTTAACCCCCGGCTACGAGCAGTACTTC.

This clone is a singleton in its sample. The chain links TRBV9 to TRBJ1-5; possibly TRBD1 for D (5 bases). Germline CDR1 is SGDLS and CDR2 is YYNGEE. Between the trimmed V and J ends, which lost 0 bases and 2 bases, there was a span of 6 bases. The CDR3 is 14 amino acids. The CDR3 coding sequence is TGTGCCAGCAGCGTAGGAGGGGGCAATCAGCCCCAGCATTTT. Residues: CASSVGGGNQPQHF.

This clone was seen a handful of times. The rearrangement joins TRBV7-9 to TRBJ1-6, with 7 bases identical to TRBD1. Germline CDR1 SEHNR, CDR2 FQNEAQ (reference sequence). The CDR3 loop spans 13 amino acids. V dropped 3 bases and J dropped 11; count of bases not matched to a gene: 4. The CDR3 reads CASSFGQEAPLHF. CDR3 DNA: TGTGCCAGCAGCTTTGGACAGGAAGCACCCCTCCACTTT.

This clone has only a few counts. The chain joins TRBV6-6 to TRBJ1-2, with no clear D. Germline loops: CDR1 MNHNY, CDR2 SVGAGI (reference sequence). The CDR3 contains 14 residues. Trimming took 7 bases from V and 4 from J, leaving 16 bases between them. CDR3 sequence (DNA): TGTGCCAGCATTCAGGCGGGAATAGTCTATGGCTACACCTTC. It translates to CASIQAGIVYGYTF.

V gene TRBV3-1 (or the pseudogene TRBV3-2) combines with J gene TRBJ2-3, with 10 bases lining up with TRBD2. The CDR3 totals 16 residues. The germline V gene has CDR1 LGHDT and CDR2 YNNKEL (reference sequence). J was trimmed by 2 bases and V by 4 bases; bases with no gene match: 6. CDR3 nucleotide sequence: TGTGCCAGCAGCCGACGGACTAGCGGTAACACAGATACGCAGTATTTT. Translation: CASSRRTSGNTDTQYF.

The genes are TRBV5-5 and TRBJ2-7, with 8 bases fitting TRBD2. The CDR3 contains 14 residues. V shed 0 bases and J 1 base; nucleotides not matched to a gene: 0. The germline gives CDR1 SGHKS, CDR2 YYEKEE (reference sequence). DNA for the CDR3: TGTGCCAGCAGCTTGGTAGCGGGATCCTACGAGCAGTACTTC. It yields the protein CASSLVAGSYEQYF. Filled out from reference TRBV5-5 and TRBJ2-7, the complete variable domain reads DAGVTQSPTHLIKTRGQQVTLRCSPISGHKSVSWYQQVLGQGPQFIFQYYEKEERGRGNFPDRFSARQFPNYSSELNVNALLLGDSALYLCASSLVAGSYEQYFGPGTRLTVT.

The chain has TRBV4-3 and TRBJ1-4, with 8 bases matching TRBD1. J lost 13 bases, V lost 4 bases, and 11 bases had no gene match. This CDR3 has 14 amino acids. CDR1 and CDR2 from the germline V gene are LGHNA and YSLEER. The CDR3 protein is CASSPADRASILFF. The CDR3, as DNA: TGCGCCAGCAGCCCCGCGGACAGGGCATCGATACTGTTTTTT.

CDR3 bases: TGTGCCAGCAGCTTAGACAGTTATTCACCCCTCCACTTT. This encodes CASSLDSYSPLHF. The chain carries TRBV7-2 and TRBJ1-6; no reliable D call. The CDR3 extends over 13 amino acids. Per germline, CDR1 SGHTA and CDR2 FQGNSA. V lost 1 base and J lost 8, with 6 bases in between.

The table lists this clone with a count of one. The CDR3: CATSDRQGEVYYEQYF. The CDR3 DNA is TGTGCCACCAGTGACCGACAGGGGGAAGTATACTACGAGCAGTACTTC. This chain links TRBV24-1 with TRBJ2-7, with TRBD1 matching over 9 bases. Germline V CDR1 and CDR2: KGHDR, SFDVKD. The ends lost 4 bases at V and 3 bases at J; junction bases unmatched: 9. The CDR3 is 16 amino acids.